These T cell receptor beta chains were read from a single sample in a study of immune evolution from preneoplasia to lung adenocarcinoma. The assay was immunoSEQ multiplex PCR, and TCRdb's table has in-frame clones only and misses some. This table holds 2,500 to 3,500 clones, approximately 90% found once. The sample was FFPE adjacent normal lung tissue. Receptors originate from a person between 60 and 79 years old with lung adenocarcinoma. Both conserved end residues are part of each CDR3. The D gene is left open where the match is weak. Where a row states a size, it is once, few, many or the class of an expanded clone; other rows omit it.

j_call d_call clone_size v_call cdr3_aa cdr3_nt
TRBJ1-1 TRBD1 - TRBV7-9 CASRSGGAITEAFF TGTGCCAGCAGGTCAGGGGGCGCGATCACTGAAGCTTTCTTT
TRBJ1-1 - - TRBV7-9 CASSSLEVVGGWNTEAFF TGTGCCAGCAGCTCCCTTGAAGTGGTCGGGGGATGGAACACTGAAGCTTTCTTT
TRBJ1-1 TRBD1 few TRBV6-1 CASSEVYRGTEAFF TGTGCCAGCAGTGAAGTATACAGGGGCACTGAAGCTTTCTTT
TRBJ1-5 - - TRBV6-1 CASSEGSGNQPQHF TGTGCCAGCAGTGAAGGGAGCGGCAATCAGCCCCAGCATTTT
TRBJ2-3 - - TRBV7-2 CASSSGPNTDTQYF TGTGCCAGCAGCTCTGGACCCAACACAGATACGCAGTATTTT
TRBJ1-2 - - TRBV28 CASSLRQYYGYTF TGTGCCAGCAGTTTACGACAGTACTATGGCTACACCTTC
TRBJ2-3 - - TRBV6-1 CASSEVPGGGTDTQYF TGTGCCAGCAGTGAAGTCCCTGGCGGCGGCACAGATACGCAGTATTTT
TRBJ2-1 - - TRBV4-1 CASSHPTTYNEQFF TGCGCCAGCAGCCACCCGACTACCTACAATGAGCAGTTCTTC
TRBJ2-2 - - TRBV14 CASSRGTEATTGELFF TGTGCCAGCAGCCGCGGGACAGAGGCGACCACCGGGGAGCTGTTTTTT
TRBJ1-6 - - TRBV7-9 CASSFVSRNSPLHF TGTGCCAGCAGCTTCGTAAGCCGAAATTCACCCCTCCACTTT